This T cell receptor beta chain was recorded in a study of T-cell reconstitution after alpha-beta-depleted transplantation in children. Unique molecular identifiers were used in preparing the TCRbeta library. TCRdb redid the calling of the PCR reads with MiXCR, one entry per CDR3 protein. In the table there are some 500,000 distinct CDR3 sequences, around 16% of which are singletons. Germline V gene lookup returns CDR1 MNHEY and CDR2 SMNVEV (reference sequence). J gave up 3 bases and V 10 bases, and 9 bases lay outside the gene matches. The CDR3 covers 16 residues. V is TRBV27 and J is TRBJ2-5; 15 bases are shared with TRBD2. This clonotype was obtained from a human donor who donated a stem cell graft to a child with acute lymphoblastic leukemia. The sequencing here drew on PBMCs from the stem cell graft donor, taken from the stem cell graft. Here the CDR3 reads CATSGLAGGLEETQYF. DNA of the CDR3: TGTGCCACCTCCGGACTAGCGGGAGGGTTAGAAGAGACCCAGTACTTC.